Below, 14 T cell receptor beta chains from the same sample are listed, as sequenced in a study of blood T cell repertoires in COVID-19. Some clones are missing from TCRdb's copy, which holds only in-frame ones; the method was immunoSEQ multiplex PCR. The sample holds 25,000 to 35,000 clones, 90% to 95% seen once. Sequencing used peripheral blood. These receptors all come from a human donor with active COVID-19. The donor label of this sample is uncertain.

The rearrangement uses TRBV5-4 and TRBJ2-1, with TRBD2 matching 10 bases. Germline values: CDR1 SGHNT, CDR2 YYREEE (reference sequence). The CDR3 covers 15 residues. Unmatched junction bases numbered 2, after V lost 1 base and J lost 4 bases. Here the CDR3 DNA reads TGTGCCAGCAGCTTGCAAGCGGGAGGGTACAATGAGCAGTTCTTC. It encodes CASSLQAGGYNEQFF. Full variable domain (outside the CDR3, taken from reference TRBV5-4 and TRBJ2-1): ETGVTQSPTHLIKTRGQQVTLRCSSQSGHNTVSWYQQALGQGPQFIFQYYREEENGRGNFPPRFSGLQFPNYSSELNVNALELDDSALYLCASSLQAGGYNEQFFGPGTRLTVL.

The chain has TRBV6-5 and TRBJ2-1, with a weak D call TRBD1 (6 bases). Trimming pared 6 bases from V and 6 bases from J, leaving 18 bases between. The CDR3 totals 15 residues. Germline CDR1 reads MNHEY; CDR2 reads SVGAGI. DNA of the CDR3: TGTGCCAGCAGCCGACCTACAGGGTTCAGCAATGAGCAGTTCTTC. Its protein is CASSRPTGFSNEQFF.

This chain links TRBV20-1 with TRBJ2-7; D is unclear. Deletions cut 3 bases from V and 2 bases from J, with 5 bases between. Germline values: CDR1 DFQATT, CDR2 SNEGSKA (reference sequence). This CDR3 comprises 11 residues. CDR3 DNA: TGCAGTGCTAGTCTCCCCTACGAGCAGTACTTC. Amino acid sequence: CSASLPYEQYF.

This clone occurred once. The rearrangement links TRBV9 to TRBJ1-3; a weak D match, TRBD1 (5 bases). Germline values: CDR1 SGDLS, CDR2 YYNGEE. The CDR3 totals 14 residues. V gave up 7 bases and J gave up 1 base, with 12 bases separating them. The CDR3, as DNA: TGTGCCAGCGGGGGGATTGGTTCTGGAAACACCATATATTTT. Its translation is CASGGIGSGNTIYF.

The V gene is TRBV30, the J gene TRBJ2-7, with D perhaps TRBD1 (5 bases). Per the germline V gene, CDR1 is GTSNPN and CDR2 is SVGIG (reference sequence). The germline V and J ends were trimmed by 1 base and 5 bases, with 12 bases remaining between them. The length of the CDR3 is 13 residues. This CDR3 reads CAWSEGLVDEQYF. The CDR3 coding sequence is TGTGCCTGGAGTGAGGGGTTGGTGGACGAGCAGTACTTC.

The CDR3 region is CASSLEGTGGYEQYF. In nucleotides, the CDR3 is TGTGCCAGCAGCTTAGAAGGGACAGGGGGCTACGAGCAGTACTTC. The chain is built from TRBV11-2 and TRBJ2-7; 11 positions agree with TRBD1. The V and J ends lost 0 bases and 3 bases, in that order; junction bases with no gene match: 1. Germline V gives CDR1 SGHAT, CDR2 FQNNGV. This CDR3 region has 15 residues.

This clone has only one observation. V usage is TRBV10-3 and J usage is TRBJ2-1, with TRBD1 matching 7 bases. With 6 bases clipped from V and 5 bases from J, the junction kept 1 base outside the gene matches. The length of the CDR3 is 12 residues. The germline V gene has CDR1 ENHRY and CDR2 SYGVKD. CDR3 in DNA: TGTGCCATCAGGCAGGGGGACAATGAGCAGTTCTTC. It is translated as CAIRQGDNEQFF.

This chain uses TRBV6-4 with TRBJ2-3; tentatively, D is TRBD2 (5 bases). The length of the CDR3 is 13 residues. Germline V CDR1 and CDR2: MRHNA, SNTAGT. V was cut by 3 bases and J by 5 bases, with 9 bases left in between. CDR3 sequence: CASSEYEGDTQYF. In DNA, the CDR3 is TGTGCCAGCAGTGAATACGAGGGAGATACGCAGTATTTT.

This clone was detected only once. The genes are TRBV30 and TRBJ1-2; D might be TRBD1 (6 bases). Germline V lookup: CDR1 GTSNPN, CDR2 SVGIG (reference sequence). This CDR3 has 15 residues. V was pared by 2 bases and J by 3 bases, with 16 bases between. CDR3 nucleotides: TGTGCCTGGAGTCCAACCAACAGGGTGGACTATGGCTACACCTTC. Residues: CAWSPTNRVDYGYTF.

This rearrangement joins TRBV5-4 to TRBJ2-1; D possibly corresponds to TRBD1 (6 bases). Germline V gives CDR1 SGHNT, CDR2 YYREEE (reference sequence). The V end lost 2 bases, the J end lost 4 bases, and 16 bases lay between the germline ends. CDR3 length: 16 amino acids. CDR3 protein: CASSFKPWTAYNEQFF. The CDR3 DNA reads TGTGCCAGCAGCTTTAAGCCCTGGACAGCTTACAATGAGCAGTTCTTC.

The CDR3 loop reads CASSGGGGNQPQHF. CDR3 coding DNA: TGTGCCAGCAGCGGGGGGGGAGGCAATCAGCCCCAGCATTTT. V and J are TRBV7-9 and TRBJ1-5, with D possibly being TRBD1 (5 bases). Between the trimmed V and J ends, which lost 5 bases and 2 bases, there was a span of 10 bases. Germline V CDR1 and CDR2: SEHNR, FQNEAQ (reference sequence). The CDR3 consists of 14 residues. Drawing the rest from reference TRBV7-9 and TRBJ1-5, the complete variable domain is DTGVSQNPRHKITKRGQNVTFRCDPISEHNRLYWYRQTLGQGPEFLTYFQNEAQLEKSRLLSDRFSAERPKGSFSTLEIQRTEQGDSAMYLCASSGGGGNQPQHFGDGTRLSIL.

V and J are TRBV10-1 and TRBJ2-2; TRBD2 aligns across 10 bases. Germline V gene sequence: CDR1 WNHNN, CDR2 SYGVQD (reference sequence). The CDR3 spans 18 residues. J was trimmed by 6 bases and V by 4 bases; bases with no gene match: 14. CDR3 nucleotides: TGCGCCAGCAGTGGAGCGGGGGGGCCAGTGTTTAAGGCCGGGGAGCTGTTTTTT. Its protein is CASSGAGGPVFKAGELFF.

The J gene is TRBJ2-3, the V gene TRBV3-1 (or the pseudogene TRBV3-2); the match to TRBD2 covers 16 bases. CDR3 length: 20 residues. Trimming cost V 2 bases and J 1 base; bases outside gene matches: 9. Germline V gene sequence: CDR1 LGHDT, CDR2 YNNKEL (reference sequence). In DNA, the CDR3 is TGTGCCAGCAGCCAAACCACCGGGACTAGCGGGAGGGTAGGCACAGATACGCAGTATTTT. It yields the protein CASSQTTGTSGRVGTDTQYF.

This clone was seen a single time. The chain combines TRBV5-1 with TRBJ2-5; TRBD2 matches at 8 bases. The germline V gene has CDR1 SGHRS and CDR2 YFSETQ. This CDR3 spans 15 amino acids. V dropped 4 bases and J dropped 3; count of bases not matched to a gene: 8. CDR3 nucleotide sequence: TGCGCCAGCAGCACGGCCGGGACTAGTAAAGAGACCCAGTACTTC. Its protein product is CASSTAGTSKETQYF. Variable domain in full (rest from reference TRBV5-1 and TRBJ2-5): KAGVTQTPRYLIKTRGQQVTLSCSPISGHRSVSWYQQTPGQGLQFLFEYFSETQRNKGNFPGRFSGRQFSNSRSEMNVSTLELGDSALYLCASSTAGTSKETQYFGPGTRLLVL.